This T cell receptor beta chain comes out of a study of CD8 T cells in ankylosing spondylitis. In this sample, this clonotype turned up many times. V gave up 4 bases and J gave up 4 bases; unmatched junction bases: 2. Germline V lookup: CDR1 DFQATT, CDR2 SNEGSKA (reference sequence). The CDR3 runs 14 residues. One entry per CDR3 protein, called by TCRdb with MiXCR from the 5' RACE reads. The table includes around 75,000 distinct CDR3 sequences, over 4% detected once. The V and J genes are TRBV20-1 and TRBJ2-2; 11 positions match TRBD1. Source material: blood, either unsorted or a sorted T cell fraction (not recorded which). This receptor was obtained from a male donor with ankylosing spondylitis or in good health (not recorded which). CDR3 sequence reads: CSAKGQGATGELFF. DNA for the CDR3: TGCAGTGCTAAAGGACAGGGGGCCACCGGGGAGCTGTTTTTT.